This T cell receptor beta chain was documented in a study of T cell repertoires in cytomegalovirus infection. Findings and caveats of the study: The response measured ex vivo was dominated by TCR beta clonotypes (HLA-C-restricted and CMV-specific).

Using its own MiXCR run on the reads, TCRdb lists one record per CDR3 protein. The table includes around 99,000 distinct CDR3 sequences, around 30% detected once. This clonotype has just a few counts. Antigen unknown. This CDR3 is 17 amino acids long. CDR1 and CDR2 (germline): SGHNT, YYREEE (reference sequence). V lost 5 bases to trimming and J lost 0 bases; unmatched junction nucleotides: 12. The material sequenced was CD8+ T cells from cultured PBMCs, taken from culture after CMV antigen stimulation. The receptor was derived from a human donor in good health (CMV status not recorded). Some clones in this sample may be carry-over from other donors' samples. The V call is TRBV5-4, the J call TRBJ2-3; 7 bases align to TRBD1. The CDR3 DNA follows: TGTGCCAGCAGAGGCCCCGGGACAGAGAATAGCACAGATACGCAGTATTTT. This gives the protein CASRGPGTENSTDTQYF.